The rows below give T cell receptor beta chains drawn from one sample of a study of CXCR3-negative and CXCR3-positive naive CD8 T cells. TCRdb reanalyzed the 5' RACE reads and collapses them to one entry per CDR3 protein, without DNA. The table gives approximately 62,000 distinct CDR3 sequences; the top ten clones make up 4.3% of it. The sequenced sample consisted of naive CXCR3- CD8+ T cells from blood. The receptors derive from a human donor in good health. Some clones in this sample may be carry-over from other donors' samples. The CDR3 runs from the conserved cysteine through the conserved F or W. Rows may omit the clone size; those that give it use once, few, many or a size class.

>.|TRBJ1-1|TRBV3-1
CASSQVSGTNTEAFF
>medium-sized|TRBJ2-3|TRBV6-4
CASSDDSGATDTQYF
>.|TRBJ2-5|TRBV6-6
CASSYHQETQYF
>.|TRBJ2-7|TRBV28
CASSLYGTHVTYEQYF
>.|TRBJ2-2|TRBV28
CASSPTGGELTGELFF
>.|TRBJ1-5|TRBV28
CASSLPGVYSNQPQHF
>.|TRBJ2-7|TRBV20-1
CSARDRDRGTYEQYF
>.|TRBJ2-1|TRBV2
CASSETSGTYNEQFF
>.|TRBJ1-1|TRBV6-2/TRBV6-3
CASGVTTGGTEAFF
>.|TRBJ2-3|TRBV28
CASSPGGSGGTTDTQYF
>.|TRBJ2-2|TRBV5-1
CASSPPAGGGNTGELFF
>.|TRBJ2-3|TRBV7-2
CASSLDARRSTDTQYF
>.|TRBJ2-7|TRBV29-1
CSVDEAGMDEQYF
>.|TRBJ2-7|TRBV6-6
CASSLPPFYEQYF
>.|TRBJ1-5|TRBV19
CASSNREGNQPQHF
>.|TRBJ1-5|TRBV6-1
CASSEEEGGNQPQHF
>.|TRBJ1-2|TRBV20-1
CSARVRDLGYGYTF
>.|TRBJ2-7|TRBV20-1
CSARDEDRDNEQYF
>.|TRBJ2-3|TRBV4-3
CASSQEVGRMTDTQYF
>.|TRBJ2-1|TRBV7-7
CASSPGGDSYNEQFF
>.|TRBJ2-7|TRBV7-2
CASSLTGSSYEQYF
>.|TRBJ2-1|TRBV29-1
CSVDDREAYNEQFF
>.|TRBJ2-4|TRBV7-3
CASSTPGQGDIQYF
>.|TRBJ1-5|TRBV4-1
CASSQQGNSNQPQHF
>.|TRBJ2-1|TRBV28
CASSLVAGGMYNEQFF
>.|TRBJ2-5|TRBV14
CASSQDQDSRQETQYF
>.|TRBJ2-7|TRBV20-1
CSASSTGDGYEQYF
>.|TRBJ2-5|TRBV7-9
CASSRPTIGSEGETQYF
>.|TRBJ2-1|TRBV13
CASSSGQSYEQFF
>.|TRBJ1-2|TRBV7-9
CASRGTAVGDGYTF
>.|TRBJ1-1|TRBV6-2/TRBV6-3
CASGEMGETEAFF
>.|TRBJ2-7|TRBV7-2
CASSLAGEQYF
>.|TRBJ1-6|TRBV5-1
CASSLDQNYNSPLHF
>.|TRBJ1-5|TRBV27
CASSSAGYTHQPQHF
>.|TRBJ2-2|TRBV29-1
CSVEAGGQGYIGELFF
>.|TRBJ1-1|TRBV2
CASSDRQPEAFF
>.|TRBJ2-5|TRBV11-3
CASSNPGWSETQYF